This T cell receptor beta chain is from a study of T cell responses to AZD1222 COVID-19 vaccine. Assay used: immunoSEQ multiplex PCR; TCRdb lists only in-frame clones, some missing. The sample has about 90,000 clones; over 75% are singletons. The ends were cut back, 0 bases at V and 3 bases at J, with 9 bases in the middle. CDR1 and CDR2 (germline): MNHEY, SVGAGI. There are 15 residues in the CDR3. The specimen was peripheral blood, collected 28 days after the second AZD1222 dose. The TCR originated in an adult who received the AZD1222 COVID-19 vaccine. The V gene is TRBV6-5, the J gene TRBJ1-5; D gene uncertain. CDR3 nucleotides: TGTGCCAGCAGTTACTCGAGCCAGCCCAATCAGCCCCAGCATTTT. Protein sequence: CASSYSSQPNQPQHF.